This T cell receptor (beta chain) came from a study of shared clonotypes between healthy human individuals (TCRdb year 2020). About the study as a whole: Three men and a couple of women, aged 18 to 49 years, made up the cohort. For each donor, CD4 naive and CD4 memory were each given three plates, CD8 naive was given two plates, and CD8 memory was given one plate. The study deeply sequenced blood TCR repertoires of several healthy adults to estimate repertoire size and the extent of clonotype sharing between individuals. To increase sequencing depth and limit assay-specific biases, TCR repertoire library preparation and sequencing were carried out by different laboratories using diverse techniques. Each donor's leukapheresis produced roughly between roughly 0.9 and 9 billion PBMCs. The study at large found these results: Based on pairwise subsampling, the degree of clonotype sharing among donors was expected to be affected by sequencing depth. Incomplete sequencing was indicated by rarefaction of sorted-subset datasets, despite the large sequencing depth. Clonotypes shared by all four sorted-subset donors showed higher generation probabilities than non-shared clonotypes. Around 5% of naive CD4, 3.5% of naive CD8, 2.3% of memory CD4, and more than 0.35% of memory CD8 clonotypes were shared across four donors. Naive subsets generally had larger estimated clonotype richness than memory subsets did. Only blood was sampled, and tissue TCR repertoires likely differ from those in blood. The small number of donors limited the genetic and exposure-history diversity represented.

The donors were healthy, HIV-negative adults with no recently reported acute infections or vaccinations. Only Caucasian adults living in Nashville, Tennessee, USA were represented among the donors. CD4+ T cells were enriched by magnetic negative selection, after which naive cells were positively selected on CD45RA and the negative fraction was taken as the memory subset. Blood was collected by leukapheresis, and PBMCs were isolated by Ficoll-Histopaque density gradient centrifugation and then cryopreserved in liquid nitrogen vapor phase. Analytical flow cytometry was used to check the purity and quantity of each magnetically sorted T cell population. Genomic DNA was isolated from every sorted fraction and measured by UV absorbance on a Nanodrop 2000c. From V the trimming removes 6 bases and from J it removes 6 bases, while the gene matches leave 11 bases of the junction unaccounted for. The CDR3 contains 15 residues, cysteine and phenylalanine counted. Kept here is only the CDR3 DNA, which spans 45 bases and is read in frame from base 1. Taken from the germline V gene, the CDR1 and CDR2 loops are SNHLY and FYNNEI.

This clone was seen just once. The antigen it binds to is not known. Within one base of it there is no much larger clone, and no base qualities were kept. Using the deep immunoSEQ assay, TCR CDR3 regions were amplified from genomic DNA by multiplex PCR. Genomic DNA extracted from each cell subset was distributed evenly over all wells of several immunoSEQ 96-well plates, and each plate served as one replicate. For sorted subsets, roughly 190 ng of genomic DNA, equivalent to roughly 33,000 T cell genomes, went into each replicate PCR. The purified libraries were quantified using a Qubit 3.0 fluorometer, sized with a Bioanalyzer 2100, and then quantified again using the KAPA Library Quantification kit. Each immunoSEQ 96-well plate was sequenced on its own single-read 150-cycle Illumina NextSeq 550 flow cell. The original methods were these. Because the immunoSEQ output held only junctional sequences and lacked quality scores, the filtering could not match the filtering applied to full-length reads. To assign V/J genes and CDR3, sequences were annotated using PyIR, a Python wrapper for IgBLAST v1.9, with IMGT germline references. Any read was removed if the V/J assignment was weak (E-value above 1e-6), the CDR3 was missing, or the read contained stop codons, out-of-frame junctions, or ambiguous translated residues. V3J clonotypes were defined as sequences sharing an identical inferred V gene, J gene, and CDR3 amino acid sequence. Percentage overlap between repertoires was computed as shared unique clonotypes divided by the size of the smaller repertoire. Three approaches were used to assess repertoire richness: RTK rarefaction, the Chao1 estimator, and Recon v2.1 estimates of unobserved clonotypes. Generation probabilities for all TCRbeta clonotypes obtained by the gDNA method from a handful of donors were computed using OLGA. TCRdb stores this immuneACCESS table with in-frame sequences only. Part of the clones is absent; in the studies checked, under half of the shortfall reflects unresolved V genes, and no reason is known for the rest. The DNA gave D and trimming, while V, J and clone size come from that table. Recorded for this sample are roughly 2.5 million clones; around nine tenths of them occurred a single time. The ten largest clones add up to 0.13% to 0.15% of the sample.

This receptor was taken from a man in his late teens or twenties in good health. The chain is assembled from TRBV2 and TRBJ2-1; TRBD1 lines up with 7 middle nucleotides. Sequences were obtained from naive CD4+ T cells sorted from blood. In the paper's terms, the cell subset or site label means: CD45RA+ positively selected. The sequence in DNA is TGTGCCAGCAGGGATCCCGGGACAGTGTCCAATGAGCAGTTCTTC. It translates to CASRDPGTVSNEQFF.